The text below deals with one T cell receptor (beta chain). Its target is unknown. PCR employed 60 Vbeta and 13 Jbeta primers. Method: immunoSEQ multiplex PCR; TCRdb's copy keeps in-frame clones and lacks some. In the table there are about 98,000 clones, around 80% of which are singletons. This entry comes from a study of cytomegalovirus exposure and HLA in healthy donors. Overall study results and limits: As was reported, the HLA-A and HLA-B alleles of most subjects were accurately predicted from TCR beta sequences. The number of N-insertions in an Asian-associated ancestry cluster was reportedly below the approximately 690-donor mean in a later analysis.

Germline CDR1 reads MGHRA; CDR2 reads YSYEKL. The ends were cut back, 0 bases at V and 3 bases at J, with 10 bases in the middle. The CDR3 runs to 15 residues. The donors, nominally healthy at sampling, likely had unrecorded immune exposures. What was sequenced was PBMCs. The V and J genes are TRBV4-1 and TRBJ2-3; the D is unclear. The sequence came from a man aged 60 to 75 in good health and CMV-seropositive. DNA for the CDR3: TGCGCCAGCAGCCAAGATCCGGTCACGACAGATACGCAGTATTTT. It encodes CASSQDPVTTDTQYF.